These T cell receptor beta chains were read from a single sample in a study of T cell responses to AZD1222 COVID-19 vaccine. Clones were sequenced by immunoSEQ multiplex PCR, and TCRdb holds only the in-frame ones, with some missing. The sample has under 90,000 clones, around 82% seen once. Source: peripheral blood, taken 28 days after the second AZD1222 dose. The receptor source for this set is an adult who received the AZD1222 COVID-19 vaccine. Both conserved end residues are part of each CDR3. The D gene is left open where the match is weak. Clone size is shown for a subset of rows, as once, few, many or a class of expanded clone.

CASSRGNEQFF TGTGCCAGCAGTAGGGGGAATGAGCAGTTCTTC once TRBJ2-1 TRBV28 .
CASKDQETQYF TGTGCCAGCAAGGACCAAGAGACCCAGTACTTC . TRBJ2-5 TRBV2 .
CASKKLTGNADEQYF TGTGCCAGCAAAAAACTGACAGGGAACGCGGACGAGCAGTACTTC few TRBJ2-7 TRBV2 TRBD1
CASSLQTSVRETQYF TGTGCCAGCAGCTTGCAAACTAGCGTAAGGGAGACCCAGTACTTC . TRBJ2-5 TRBV7-2 TRBD2
CASSFERGRNEQFF TGTGCCAGCAGCTTTGAAAGGGGGAGGAATGAGCAGTTCTTC . TRBJ2-1 TRBV5-8 .
CASRERGTQPQHF TGTGCCAGCAGAGAAAGGGGGACTCAGCCCCAGCATTTT . TRBJ1-5 TRBV27 .
CASSHTGSYEQYF TGTGCCAGCAGTCATACGGGATCCTACGAGCAGTACTTC . TRBJ2-7 TRBV28 .
CASSHSDSSNQPQHF TGTGCCAGCAGCCATTCGGACAGTAGCAATCAGCCCCAGCATTTT . TRBJ1-5 TRBV5-5 .
CASSFVSGYTF TGTGCCAGCAGTTTCGTGTCTGGCTACACCTTC . TRBJ1-2 TRBV27 .
CATSAGYAYEQYF TGTGCCACCAGCGCTGGCTACGCCTACGAGCAGTACTTC . TRBJ2-7 TRBV15 .
CASTPRALGTGELFF TGTGCCAGTACCCCGCGGGCACTAGGGACCGGGGAGCTGTTTTTT . TRBJ2-2 TRBV19 .
CASSQSGSGYEQYF TGTGCCAGCAGCCAAAGCGGGAGTGGTTACGAGCAGTACTTC once TRBJ2-7 TRBV14 TRBD2